This paragraph covers one TCR beta chain sequence. As yet, its antigen is unknown. From germline, CDR1 is KGHSH and CDR2 LQKENI. V was pared by 6 bases and J by 0 bases, with 5 bases of the junction left unmatched. The CDR3 is 15 amino acids. CD4+ T cell isolation took place after less than 13 days of culture. TCRdb's copy holds only in-frame clones and misses some; the assay was immunoSEQ multiplex PCR. The sample records roughly 56,000 clones, around 80% being singletons. This entry comes from a study of vaccination effects on CD4 cells after COVID-19. The sample here was CD4+ T cells from PBMCs cultured without peptide, taken before COVID-19 vaccination. This sequence joins TRBV18 and TRBJ2-1; 7 nucleotides agree with TRBD2. The TCR sequence derives from a human donor who received a COVID-19 vaccine. CDR3 in amino acids: CASSTLAASYNEQFF. The CDR3 DNA is TGTGCCAGCTCCACTCTAGCGGCCTCCTACAATGAGCAGTTCTTC.